Below, 26 T cell receptor beta chains from the same sample are listed, as sequenced in a study of blood T cells in healthy people across ages. The second PCR ran roughly 6 to 11 cycles with a sample-barcoded 5' primer and J-beta primers. Each CDR3 protein is one row after TCRdb ran MiXCR on the 5' RACE reads. The sample yields over a million distinct CDR3 sequences, 42% seen once. Sequenced input: blood. All receptors derive from a woman aged 18-35 years in good health.

J is TRBJ2-7 and V is TRBV27, with 10 positions matching TRBD1. Unmatched junction bases numbered 9, after V lost 4 bases and J lost 6 bases. CDR1 MNHEY and CDR2 SMNVEV come from the germline V gene (reference sequence). The CDR3 totals 15 residues. CDR3 in amino acids: CASSWGGQGSSEQYF. CDR3 bases: TGTGCCAGCAGTTGGGGGGGACAGGGGTCATCCGAGCAGTACTTC.

This clonotype was recorded a few times. J is TRBJ2-1 and V is TRBV5-1; 9 positions match TRBD1. V lost 3 bases to trimming and J lost 4 bases; unmatched junction nucleotides: 8. Germline values: CDR1 SGHRS, CDR2 YFSETQ. This CDR3 contains 16 residues. The CDR3 region has the DNA TGCGCCAGCAGCTCGATCGCCGGGACAGGGTACAATGAGCAGTTCTTC. This gives the protein CASSSIAGTGYNEQFF.

The rearrangement joins TRBV29-1 to TRBJ2-7, with TRBD2 identical over 9 bases. CDR3 length equals 14 residues. Losses at the gene ends were 4 bases for V and 2 bases for J; bases not matched to a gene: 6. Looked up from germline, CDR1 is SQVTM and CDR2 is ANQGSEA. In nucleotides, the CDR3 is TGCAGCGTTGCGCCTAGCGGGGCAACCTACGAGCAGTACTTC. It is translated as CSVAPSGATYEQYF.

A word on this clonotype: This sequence may be a read error, since a much larger clone differs from it by one base. V gene TRBV20-1 combines with J gene TRBJ2-5, with 7 bases that match TRBD2. This CDR3 comprises 15 residues. CDR1 is DFQATT, CDR2 SNEGSKA, per germline (reference sequence). The CDR3 is CSAPPREAPTYEQNF. The CDR3 DNA follows: TGCAGTGCTCCTCCCCGGGAGGCCCCAACCTACGAGCAGAACTTC.

This clonotype has a single count. The chain joins TRBV7-9 to TRBJ1-6; D unresolved. This CDR3 comprises 14 residues. V lost 0 bases to trimming and J lost 7 bases, with 7 bases between them. Germline V gives CDR1 SEHNR, CDR2 FQNEAQ (reference sequence). The CDR3 sequence is CASSLASENSPLHF. Written as DNA, the CDR3 is TGTGCCAGCAGCTTAGCCTCGGAGAATTCACCCCTCCACTTT.

This chain connects TRBV7-9 to TRBJ1-2; D is uncertain. The V gene's germline CDR1 is SEHNR and CDR2 FQNEAQ (reference sequence). The V end was cut by 5 bases, the J end by 3 bases, with 10 bases between. The CDR3 is 13 amino acids. Here the CDR3 DNA reads TGTGCCAGCAGCAAGGGATCCGACTATGGCTACACCTTC. Translation: CASSKGSDYGYTF.

On this clonotype: Its ends do not fully match the called genes, so a read error is possible. The chain is built from TRBV25-1 and TRBJ1-2; tentatively, D is TRBD1 (5 bases). This CDR3 region has 13 residues. Germline V gene sequence: CDR1 MGHDK, CDR2 SYGVNS. This chain's CDR3 is CASNEGANYGYTF. The CDR3 DNA follows: TGTGCCAGCAATGAAGGGGCCAACTATGGCTACACCTTC.

The V gene is TRBV3-1, the J gene TRBJ2-7; D may be TRBD1 or TRBD2 (5 bases each). Germline-derived CDR1 and CDR2 are LGHDT and YNNKEL (reference sequence). V was cut by 4 bases and J by 9 bases, with 16 bases left in between. The CDR3 is 13 amino acids. CDR3 bases: TGTGCCAGCAGCCCAGGGACCGCCGGAGTGCAGTACTTC. Amino acid sequence: CASSPGTAGVQYF.

The chain couples TRBV12-3 or TRBV12-4 to TRBJ2-3; 7 positions match TRBD2. V trimming: 3 bases; J trimming: 2 bases; junction bases outside the gene matches: 5. This CDR3 region has 15 residues. CDR3 bases: TGTGCCAGCAGTTTTTTCGGGGGGACCACAGATACGCAGTATTTT. Amino acids: CASSFFGGTTDTQYF.

The chain is built from TRBV12-3 or TRBV12-4 and TRBJ2-1; 10 bases align to TRBD2. With V trimmed by 1 base and J by 9 bases, 12 bases remained unmatched. This CDR3 comprises 17 residues. The CDR3 is CASSLGPQRGGQSEQFF. CDR3 DNA sequence: TGTGCCAGCAGTTTAGGCCCCCAGCGGGGGGGCCAAAGTGAGCAGTTCTTC.

The chain uses TRBV20-1 and TRBJ1-6, with TRBD1 matching over 7 bases. There are 15 residues in the CDR3. CDR1 is DFQATT and CDR2 is SNEGSKA in the germline V gene (reference sequence). V gave up 3 bases and J gave up 5 bases; unmatched junction bases: 7. CDR3 DNA sequence: TGCAGTGCTAGTATGAGACAGGGTGATAATTCACCCCTCCACTTT. Translated: CSASMRQGDNSPLHF.

This chain uses TRBV27 with TRBJ2-3; possible D gene TRBD2, 6 bases. Germline values: CDR1 MNHEY, CDR2 SMNVEV (reference sequence). The CDR3 has 18 residues. V gave up 0 bases and J gave up 1 base, with 17 bases separating them. CDR3 bases: TGTGCCAGCAGTTTATCCCAGACTAGAGCGAGGGGCACAGATACGCAGTATTTT. Protein sequence: CASSLSQTRARGTDTQYF.

The chain uses TRBV20-1 and TRBJ2-1, with TRBD1 matching over 10 bases. CDR1 and CDR2 (germline): DFQATT, SNEGSKA (reference sequence). CDR3 length equals 15 residues. The ends lost 3 bases at V and 8 bases at J; junction bases unmatched: 10. As DNA, the CDR3 is TGCAGTGCTAGGTCCGGGACAGGGGTTGCGGATGAGCAGTTCTTC. Its protein product is CSARSGTGVADEQFF.

The J gene is TRBJ1-2, the V gene TRBV15, with D unresolved. Looked up from germline, CDR1 is LNHNV and CDR2 is YYDKDF (reference sequence). Trimming removed 0 bases from V and 6 bases from J, with 14 bases in between. CDR3 length: 15 amino acids. The CDR3 spells CATSRDAGFSHGYTF. Here the CDR3 DNA reads TGTGCCACCAGCAGAGATGCCGGGTTCAGTCATGGCTACACCTTC.

J is TRBJ2-2 and V is TRBV5-1, with TRBD1 identical over 8 bases. This CDR3 contains 15 residues. Losses at the gene ends were 4 bases for V and 3 bases for J; bases not matched to a gene: 5. Germline V gives CDR1 SGHRS, CDR2 YFSETQ. The CDR3 nucleotides are TGCGCCAGCAGCAATACAGGGGGAGACACCGGGGAGCTGTTTTTT. This sequence encodes CASSNTGGDTGELFF.

The rearrangement uses TRBV6-1 and TRBJ1-2; TRBD1 aligns across 10 bases. Per the germline V gene, CDR1 is MNHNS and CDR2 is SASEGT. There are 17 residues in the CDR3. Trimming at V came to 5 bases and at J to 8 bases, leaving 17 bases not matched to a gene. As DNA, the CDR3 is TGTGCCAGCAGTCCGACGACAGGGGGCTATGTAGTTTCAGGCTACACCTTC. This encodes CASSPTTGGYVVSGYTF.

The V call is TRBV20-1, the J call TRBJ2-2, with D possibly matching TRBD2 (6 bases). CDR1 is DFQATT, CDR2 SNEGSKA, per germline (reference sequence). The CDR3 sequence is 14 residues long. Trimming stripped 3 bases from V and 6 bases from J, with 14 bases between. DNA of the CDR3: TGCAGTGCTAGTGCCCCGGAGGGCGCCGGGGAGCTGTTTTTT. Amino acid sequence: CSASAPEGAGELFF.

This clonotype was counted only a few times. The rearrangement uses TRBV25-1 and TRBJ1-2, with D unclear. V gave up 3 bases and J gave up 4 bases, with 15 bases separating them. The CDR3 totals 15 residues. Germline lookup yields CDR1 MGHDK and CDR2 SYGVNS. The CDR3 sequence: CASSDPRGRVYGYTF. The CDR3 bases are TGTGCCAGCAGTGACCCACGTGGACGGGTCTATGGCTACACCTTC.

This chain uses TRBV28 with TRBJ2-1; TRBD1 matches 8 bases. The junction had 7 bases not matched to a gene; V was cut back by 5 bases and J by 10 bases. Looked up from germline, CDR1 is MDHEN and CDR2 is SYDVKM. The length of the CDR3 is 13 residues. As DNA, the CDR3 is TGTGCCAGCAGTCGCAGGGGGCGCGACGAGCAGTTCTTC. Protein sequence: CASSRRGRDEQFF.

The chain uses TRBV6-6 and TRBJ1-2; a weak D match, TRBD1 (6 bases). CDR1 is MNHNY, CDR2 SVGAGI, per germline (reference sequence). V was cut by 7 bases and J by 0 bases, with 18 bases left in between. The CDR3 loop spans 16 amino acids. The CDR3 reads CASTRRGAGANYGYTF. The CDR3, as DNA: TGTGCCAGCACCCGGCGGGGGGCGGGGGCTAACTATGGCTACACCTTC.

CDR3 in DNA: TGCAGCGTTGAGGGTGTGCAGGCCTCCGATACGCAGTATTTT. Protein: CSVEGVQASDTQYF. J is TRBJ2-3 and V is TRBV29-1; D uncertain. Germline assignment: CDR1 SQVTM and CDR2 ANQGSEA. V dropped 3 bases and J dropped 6 bases, with 16 bases sitting between them. CDR3 length: 14 residues.

V usage is TRBV12-5 and J usage is TRBJ2-1; 7 bases line up with TRBD2. The CDR3 is made up of 13 amino acids. Trimming at V came to 7 bases and at J to 7 bases, leaving 7 bases not matched to a gene. Germline V lookup: CDR1 LGHNT, CDR2 FRNRAP. In nucleotides, the CDR3 is TGTGCTAGTGAGGGCGGGAGCCTAAATGAGCAGTTCTTC. It is translated as CASEGGSLNEQFF.

The CDR3 coding sequence is TGCGCCAGCAGATCCGAACTAGCGGGAGGGTTGGAGCAGTTCTTC. Its translation: CASRSELAGGLEQFF. This chain links TRBV5-1 with TRBJ2-1; 13 nucleotides agree with TRBD2. V lost 5 bases, J lost 10 bases, and 9 bases stayed unmatched. CDR1 is SGHRS and CDR2 is YFSETQ in the germline V gene. There are 15 residues in the CDR3.

In its sample, this clonotype was seen a few times. V and J are TRBV5-1 and TRBJ1-2; 7 bases align to TRBD1. V lost 4 bases to trimming and J lost 4 bases; unmatched junction nucleotides: 7. The length of the CDR3 is 14 residues. Germline V gene data show CDR1 as SGHRS and CDR2 as YFSETQ. CDR3 sequence: CASSPDRAAYGYTF. CDR3 in DNA: TGCGCCAGCAGCCCTGACAGGGCCGCCTATGGCTACACCTTC.

In its sample, this clonotype was seen many times. The chain employs TRBV6-6 and TRBJ1-2; TRBD1 matches 7 bases. CDR1 is MNHNY, CDR2 SVGAGI, per germline (reference sequence). The trim removed 2 bases at V and 0 bases at J, leaving 0 bases unmatched. CDR3 length: 14 residues. In nucleotides, the CDR3 is TGTGCCAGCAGTTACGACAGGGCTAACTATGGCTACACCTTC. Residues: CASSYDRANYGYTF.

The chain combines TRBV20-1 with TRBJ2-2, with 11 bases lining up with TRBD1. This CDR3 is 14 amino acids long. The ends lost 6 bases at V and 4 bases at J; junction bases unmatched: 4. Germline CDR1 and CDR2: DFQATT and SNEGSKA (reference sequence). DNA of the CDR3: TGCAGTGCCTCGGACAGGGGGCCCACCGGGGAGCTGTTTTTT. As protein: CSASDRGPTGELFF.